Shown below are 16 T cell receptor beta chains from a single sample sequenced in a study of T cells in Graves' hyperthyroidism and ophthalmopathy. RNA transcripts served as the template for amplifying TCR beta CDR3 regions. The TCR CDR3 first-round RT-PCR relied on the HTBI primer set. TCRdb re-called the multiplex PCR reads through MiXCR, storing one row per CDR3 protein. This sample has hundreds of thousands of distinct CDR3 sequences, with less than 45% found just once. The material sequenced was peripheral blood or thyroid tissue (not recorded which). These receptors were collected from an adult man with Graves' disease, either hyperthyroidism or ophthalmopathy (not recorded which).

This chain links TRBV7-9 with TRBJ2-2, with D possibly called TRBD1 or TRBD2 (6 bases each). The CDR3 sequence is 13 residues long. Germline CDR1 and CDR2: SEHNR and FQNEAQ (reference sequence). V lost 5 bases and J lost 4, with 8 bases in between. CDR3 in amino acids: CASSKGGTGELFF. The CDR3 DNA follows: TGTGCCAGCAGCAAGGGGGGCACCGGGGAGCTGTTTTTT.

This clonotype was recorded a few times. The chain combines TRBV5-6 with TRBJ1-2, with D uncertain. Germline-derived CDR1 and CDR2 are SGHDT and YYEEEE. V was shortened by 2 bases and J by 2 bases, with 13 bases between the two germline ends. The CDR3 spans 15 residues. The CDR3, as DNA: TGTGCCAGCAGCTTACGAGGAATTGACAACTATGGCTACACCTTC. Its protein is CASSLRGIDNYGYTF.

The sample holds many counts of this clonotype. CDR3 bases: TGTGCCATCAGTGAGCCCGGGGCTAGCGGGAGGGAGACCCAGTACTTC. As protein: CAISEPGASGRETQYF. V is TRBV10-3 and J is TRBJ2-5, with 11 bases lining up with TRBD2. The CDR3 runs 16 residues. The J segment lost 5 bases and the V segment lost 2 bases, leaving 7 bases of the junction unmatched. The germline CDR1 and CDR2 sequences are ENHRY and SYGVKD.

The genes are TRBV7-6 and TRBJ2-7, with TRBD2 matching over 9 bases. CDR1 SGHVS and CDR2 FNYEAQ come from the germline V gene. The CDR3 loop spans 16 amino acids. V lost 2 bases, J lost 0 bases, and 5 bases stayed unmatched. The CDR3 DNA reads TGTGCCAGCAGCTTAAAACTAGCGGGCGCCTCCTACGAGCAGTACTTC. This gives the protein CASSLKLAGASYEQYF.

There are many counts of this clonotype. The chain carries TRBV20-1 and TRBJ1-4; D is perhaps TRBD1 (5 bases). Germline V gene sequence: CDR1 DFQATT, CDR2 SNEGSKA (reference sequence). The CDR3 covers 13 residues. Deletions cut 3 bases from V and 4 bases from J, with 9 bases between. CDR3 region: CSASQGFNEKLFF. The CDR3 DNA reads TGCAGTGCTAGCCAGGGTTTTAATGAAAAACTGTTTTTT.

This clonotype came up many times. DNA for the CDR3: TGCAGTGCTAGGGTGTCCTGGACGGTTAACTATGGCTACACCTTC. This codes for CSARVSWTVNYGYTF. The V and J genes are TRBV20-1 and TRBJ1-2; D unresolved. Germline V gene data show CDR1 as DFQATT and CDR2 as SNEGSKA (reference sequence). The length of the CDR3 is 15 residues. The germline V and J ends were trimmed by 3 bases and 1 base, with 15 bases remaining between them.

The rearrangement joins TRBV5-5 to TRBJ1-2; TRBD1 matches 10 bases. Trimming at V came to 4 bases and at J to 7 bases, leaving 10 bases not matched to a gene. CDR3 size: 15 residues. Germline CDR1 and CDR2: SGHKS and YYEKEE (reference sequence). Written as DNA, the CDR3 is TGTGCCAGCAGCGTACCGGGACAGGGGACGGGTGGCTACACCTTC. It is translated as CASSVPGQGTGGYTF.

The chain links TRBV29-1 to TRBJ1-1; D not certain. Germline V CDR1 and CDR2: SQVTM, ANQGSEA. The CDR3 has 11 residues. V lost 5 bases and J lost 2, with 6 bases in between. The CDR3: CSVIINTEAFF. CDR3 in DNA: TGCAGCGTTATCATAAACACTGAAGCTTTCTTT. The full variable domain, with the rest looked up from reference TRBV29-1 and TRBJ1-1, is SAVISQKPSRDICQRGTSLTIQCQVDSQVTMMFWYRQQPGQSLTLIATANQGSEATYESGFVIDKFPISRPNLTFSTLTVSNMSPEDSSIYLCSVIINTEAFFGQGTRLTVV.

This clonotype appeared a single time. Here the CDR3 omits its conserved ending phenylalanine or tryptophan, so a read error is the likely source. This sequence joins TRBV14 and TRBJ1-2; 9 positions match TRBD1. Germline CDR1 reads SGHDN; CDR2 reads FVKESK. Trimming cost V 3 bases and J 7 bases; bases outside gene matches: 6. This CDR3 is built from 14 residues. As DNA, the CDR3 is TGTGCCAGCAGCCACGCCGGGACAGGGAGTGGCTACACCCTC. Encoded protein: CASSHAGTGSGYTL.

The chain carries TRBV15 and TRBJ1-5; possibly TRBD1 for D (5 bases). The CDR3 sequence is 14 residues long. V gave up 2 bases and J gave up 5 bases, with 10 bases separating them. Germline V CDR1 and CDR2: LNHNV, YYDKDF (reference sequence). The CDR3 nucleotides are TGTGCCACCAGCAGACAGGGAGGACATCAGCCCCAGCATTTT. Encoded protein: CATSRQGGHQPQHF.

This clonotype was counted ten times or more. The chain joins TRBV19 to TRBJ1-5; no clear D gene. CDR1 and CDR2 (germline): LNHDA, SQIVND (reference sequence). With 1 base removed from V and 7 bases from J, the gap between germline ends came to 11 bases. The CDR3 extends over 14 amino acids. The CDR3 DNA is TGTGCCAGTAGTATAGGCGAAGGGTGGCAGCCCCAGCATTTT. It encodes CASSIGEGWQPQHF.

This clonotype was observed a few times. CDR3 loop: CASRSTYRNGNEKLFF. DNA of the CDR3: TGCGCCAGCAGGTCGACCTACAGAAATGGGAATGAAAAACTGTTTTTT. The chain joins TRBV5-1 to TRBJ1-4; D not certain. Germline lookup yields CDR1 SGHRS and CDR2 YFSETQ. The V end was cut by 5 bases, the J end by 5 bases, with 19 bases between. The CDR3 runs 16 residues.

As regards this clonotype: One junction end disagrees with the germline gene, perhaps due to a read error. The chain has TRBV15 and TRBJ1-3; D gene unclear. CDR3 length: 9 amino acids. In germline, CDR1 is LNHNV, CDR2 YYDKDF (reference sequence). The CDR3 loop reads CATGRGTDF. Written as DNA, the CDR3 is TGTGCCACCGGCAGAGGAACCGATTTT.

On this clonotype itself: A single base separates this from a much larger clone, so it may be a read error. The chain couples TRBV29-1 to TRBJ2-5; 8 nucleotides agree with TRBD1. The CDR3 covers 13 residues. Germline-derived CDR1 and CDR2 are SQVTM and ANQGSEA. CDR3 loop: CSVDPGQEETQCF. Written as DNA, the CDR3 is TGCAGCGTGGACCCGGGACAGGAAGAGACCCAGTGCTTC.

As concerns this clonotype: Germline is not matched at one junction end, which may reflect a read error. The chain carries TRBV2 and TRBJ1-1; TRBD1 agrees at 7 bases. CDR3 length: 14 residues. The germline V gene has CDR1 SNHLY and CDR2 FYNNEI. CDR3 sequence reads: CTSRQGRMNTEAFF. Here the CDR3 DNA reads TGTACCAGCAGACAGGGACGCATGAACACTGAAGCTTTCTTT.

Concerning this clonotype: One base away lies a much larger clone, so this may be a sequencing read error. This CDR3 is missing its conserved last phenylalanine or tryptophan, likely due to a read error. The chain links TRBV29-1 to TRBJ1-1; weak D call: TRBD1 (6 bases). V lost 7 bases and J lost 1, with 13 bases in between. The CDR3 extends over 13 amino acids. Per the germline V gene, CDR1 is SQVTM and CDR2 is ANQGSEA. This CDR3 reads CSGGTNGNTEAFL. The CDR3 region has the DNA TGCAGCGGCGGGACAAATGGGAACACTGAAGCTTTCCTT.